This TCR beta chain was sequenced during a study of T cell repertoires in cytomegalovirus infection. Looking at the study overall: From public TCR beta signatures came an indication of both CMV infection and matching HLA type. Points from the study as a whole: There were carriers of CMV plus the relevant HLA, and cumulative public TCR beta family frequency identified them. HLA-C-restricted TCR beta clonotypes specific for CMV led the ex vivo response.

Via MiXCR, TCRdb re-called the reads, giving one row per CDR3 protein. The sample carries a few hundred thousand distinct CDR3 sequences, about a quarter recorded once. Germline CDR1 is SQVTM and CDR2 is ANQGSEA. Trimming shortened V by 6 bases and J by 4 bases, and 13 bases separated the two germline ends. The CDR3 spans 13 residues. This clonotype was observed a handful of times. What it recognizes is unknown. This TCR derives from a human donor in good health (CMV status not recorded). Some clones in this sample may be carry-over from other donors' samples. Material for sequencing was PBMCs. This sequence joins TRBV29-1 and TRBJ1-5; perhaps TRBD1 as D (6 bases). CDR3 bases: TGCAGCGTCGCCCCCAGGGGAAATCAGCCCCAGCATTTT. Translating gives CSVAPRGNQPQHF.